These 10 T cell receptor beta chains originate from one sample sequenced in a study of shared clonotypes between healthy human individuals. The repertoire was sequenced with immunoSEQ multiplex PCR; TCRdb's copy has only in-frame clones and lacks some. This sample has about 2,200,000 clones; 85% to 95% occur once, and the top ten carry over 1.5%. Terminally differentiated effector memory CD45RA+ cells were excluded from the naive CD8 cells, which were CD45RO-negative and positively selected for CCR7. Sequenced sample: naive CD8+ T cells from PBMCs. Receptors originate from a man between 18 and 29 years old in good health. Some clones in this sample may be carry-over from other donors' samples.

The rearrangement links TRBV4-1 to TRBJ2-7; 8 bases map to TRBD1. The CDR3 is 15 residues long. Germline V CDR1 and CDR2: MGHRA, YSYEKL. J was trimmed by 7 bases and V by 2 bases; bases with no gene match: 10. CDR3 coding DNA: TGCGCCAGCAGCCAAACAGGGACAGGCTCGTGGGAGCAGTACTTC. It encodes CASSQTGTGSWEQYF.

Comment on this clone: The sample carries other DNA sequences with the same CDR3. J is TRBJ2-1 and V is TRBV7-2, with D perhaps matching TRBD1 (7 bases). Germline V gene data show CDR1 as SGHTA and CDR2 as FQGNSA. This CDR3 contains 15 residues. V shed 1 base and J shed 7 bases, with 14 bases lying between them. The CDR3 nucleotides are TGTGCCAGCAGCTTAGTTGCAGGGGGAGGAAATGAGCAGTTCTTC. Protein sequence: CASSLVAGGGNEQFF.

In this sample, this clone turned up once. This chain joins TRBV27 and TRBJ2-5, with TRBD1 identical over 7 bases. CDR3 length: 15 amino acids. Germline V lookup: CDR1 MNHEY, CDR2 SMNVEV (reference sequence). The V and J ends lost 5 bases and 5 bases, in that order; junction bases with no gene match: 11. CDR3 DNA sequence: TGTGCCAGCAGTACCCGACAGGGAGTAAGGGAGACCCAGTACTTC. Its protein is CASSTRQGVRETQYF.

V and J are TRBV7-9 and TRBJ2-1; 13 nucleotides align to TRBD2. This CDR3 contains 18 residues. Trimming cost V 4 bases and J 2 bases; bases outside gene matches: 8. Germline lookup yields CDR1 SEHNR and CDR2 FQNEAQ (reference sequence). CDR3 nucleotide sequence: TGTGCCAGCAGCTCCGGGACTAGCGGGAATTTCCCCTACAATGAGCAGTTCTTC. Its protein product is CASSSGTSGNFPYNEQFF.

In regard to this clone: A junction end diverges from the germline sequence, so it may reflect a read error. The chain is built from TRBV28 and TRBJ2-1, with 12 nucleotides matching TRBD2. CDR3 size: 15 residues. Germline values: CDR1 MDHEN, CDR2 SYDVKM. The CDR3 loop reads CASSFGLAGGIERFF. The DNA of the CDR3 is TGTGCCAGCAGTTTTGGGCTAGCGGGAGGGATTGAGCGGTTCTTC.

This chain joins TRBV4-1 and TRBJ2-2, with 9 positions matching TRBD1. CDR1 and CDR2 from the germline V gene are MGHRA and YSYEKL. This CDR3 has 16 amino acids. With 2 bases clipped from V and 4 bases from J, the junction kept 5 bases outside the gene matches. The CDR3: CASSQITGGRTGELFF. CDR3 nucleotide sequence: TGCGCCAGCAGCCAAATAACAGGGGGCCGCACCGGGGAGCTGTTTTTT.

J is TRBJ2-1 and V is TRBV28; 10 bases agree with TRBD2. The CDR3 runs to 15 residues. The germline gives CDR1 MDHEN, CDR2 SYDVKM. Trimming removed 5 bases from V and 4 bases from J; junction bases left unmatched: 5. CDR3 loop: CASSPGLATYNEQFF. CDR3 coding DNA: TGTGCCAGCAGTCCGGGACTAGCGACTTACAATGAGCAGTTCTTC.

V gene TRBV7-9 combines with J gene TRBJ1-1, with no clear D. The CDR3 has 11 amino acids. The germline V and J ends were trimmed by 5 bases and 8 bases, with 9 bases remaining between them. CDR1 is SEHNR, CDR2 FQNEAQ, per germline (reference sequence). CDR3: CASSGSTEAFF. CDR3 coding DNA: TGTGCCAGCAGCGGATCCACGGAAGCTTTCTTT.

The chain employs TRBV5-4 and TRBJ2-1, with 7 bases aligning to TRBD1. Germline CDR1 SGHNT, CDR2 YYREEE (reference sequence). Unmatched junction bases numbered 2, after V lost 3 bases and J lost 5 bases. The CDR3 is made up of 13 amino acids. The CDR3 DNA reads TGTGCCAGCAGCTCACAGGGGAACAATGAGCAGTTCTTC. It translates to CASSSQGNNEQFF.

V gene TRBV7-9 combines with J gene TRBJ2-7; TRBD2 matches 8 bases. V shed 5 bases, J shed 5 bases, and the junction held 11 bases outside the gene matches. This CDR3 is built from 15 residues. Germline CDR1 reads SEHNR; CDR2 reads FQNEAQ (reference sequence). The CDR3 nucleotides read TGTGCCAGCAGCCCCGGACTAGCAGTATCAGACGAGCAGTACTTC. Translating gives CASSPGLAVSDEQYF.